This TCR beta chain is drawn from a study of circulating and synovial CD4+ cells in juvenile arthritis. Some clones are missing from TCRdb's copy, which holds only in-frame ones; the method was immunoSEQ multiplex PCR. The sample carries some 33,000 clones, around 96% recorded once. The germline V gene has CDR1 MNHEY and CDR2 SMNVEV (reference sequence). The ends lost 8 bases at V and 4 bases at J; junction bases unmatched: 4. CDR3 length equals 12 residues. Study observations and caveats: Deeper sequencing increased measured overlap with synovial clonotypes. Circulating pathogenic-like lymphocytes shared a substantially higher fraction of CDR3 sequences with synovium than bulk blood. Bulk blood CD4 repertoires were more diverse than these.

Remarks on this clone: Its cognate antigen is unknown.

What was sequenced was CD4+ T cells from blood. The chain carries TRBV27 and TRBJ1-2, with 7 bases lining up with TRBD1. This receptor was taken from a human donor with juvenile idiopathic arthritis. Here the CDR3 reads CASPQGGYGYTF. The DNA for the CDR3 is TGTGCCAGCCCTCAGGGGGGCTATGGCTACACCTTC.